This is a list of T cell receptor beta chains from one sample in a study of blood T cell repertoires in COVID-19. The table came from immunoSEQ multiplex PCR; TCRdb's copy has only in-frame clones and leaves some out. The data contain approximately 67,000 clones, around 87% of them singletons. Sequencing input: peripheral blood. These receptors were taken from a man aged 50-59 years with active COVID-19. The CDR3 runs from the conserved cysteine through the conserved F or W. The D gene is left open where the match is weak.

V gene	J gene	D gene	CDR3 length	CDR3 protein	CDR3 DNA
TRBV5-1	TRBJ1-1	.	15	CASGPTEIGNTEAFF	TGCGCCAGCGGCCCGACAGAAATAGGGAACACTGAAGCTTTCTTT
TRBV28	TRBJ1-5	.	14	CASRRVPGNQPQHF	TGTGCCAGCAGGCGGGTACCTGGTAATCAGCCCCAGCATTTT
TRBV6-2/TRBV6-3	TRBJ1-2	TRBD1	16	CASSYSEGGQDYGYTF	TGTGCCAGCAGTTACTCAGAAGGGGGACAGGACTATGGCTACACCTTC
TRBV9	TRBJ1-3	.	17	CASSPEDKFYSGNTIYF	TGTGCCAGCAGCCCCGAGGACAAGTTTTACTCTGGAAACACCATATATTTT
TRBV5-1	TRBJ2-7	TRBD2	14	CASSLSGGFYEQYF	TGCGCCAGCAGCTTGTCGGGAGGATTCTACGAGCAGTACTTC
TRBV15	TRBJ1-5	.	13	CATGQYSNQPQHF	TGTGCCACTGGACAGTATAGCAATCAGCCCCAGCATTTT
TRBV9	TRBJ2-3	.	16	CASSFSTTTNVDTQYF	TGTGCCAGCAGCTTCTCGACTACCACGAACGTTGATACGCAGTATTTT
TRBV3-1/TRBV3-2	TRBJ2-2	TRBD2	17	CASSQDWDYLNTGELFF	TGTGCCAGCAGCCAAGATTGGGACTATTTGAACACCGGGGAGCTGTTTTTT
TRBV18	TRBJ2-2	.	14	CASSPREHTGELFF	TGTGCCAGCTCACCGAGGGAGCACACCGGGGAGCTGTTTTTT
TRBV3-1/TRBV3-2	TRBJ1-2	.	13	CASSQGTGYGYTF	TGTGCCAGCAGCCAAGGAACAGGCTATGGCTACACCTTC
TRBV14	TRBJ2-7	.	15	CASSQDLFGGFGQYF	TGTGCCAGCAGCCAAGATCTGTTCGGCGGGTTTGGGCAGTACTTC
TRBV6-2/TRBV6-3	TRBJ1-1	.	14	CASSYTGQGAEAFF	TGTGCCAGCAGTTACACAGGGCAAGGGGCTGAAGCTTTCTTT